Following are 23 T cell receptor beta chains from one sample sequenced in a study of HIV-infected patients and healthy controls. Whole blood was used without fractionation, so all unsorted peripheral T cells were included. Around 500 ng RNA was reverse transcribed with alpha and beta constant-region primers. Each of the alpha and beta chains got its own library through chain-specific third strand synthesis with indices. TCRdb itself ran the 5' RACE reads through MiXCR, one entry per CDR3 protein. This table holds 10,000 to 15,000 distinct CDR3 sequences, around 9% found once. The specimen comprised blood, sampled before antiretroviral therapy. The receptors shown here come from an adult with HIV infection. The donor label of this sample is uncertain.

By sample fraction, this clonotype is medium-sized. As DNA, the CDR3 is TGTGCCAGCAGTAGTCCTTTAGATACGCAGTATTTT. Translation: CASSSPLDTQYF. V usage is TRBV2 and J usage is TRBJ2-3; D unresolved. With 5 bases removed from V and 5 bases from J, the gap between germline ends came to 8 bases. CDR3 length equals 12 residues. CDR1 and CDR2 from the germline V gene are SNHLY and FYNNEI.

Within the sample, this clonotype is medium-sized. The chain is built from TRBV7-3 and TRBJ1-5, with D possibly being TRBD1 (6 bases). Per the germline V gene, CDR1 is SGHTA and CDR2 is FQGTGA. The CDR3 totals 15 residues. Trimming cost V 5 bases and J 5 bases, with 16 bases left between them. CDR3 loop: CASSAQGKLYQPQHF. The CDR3 nucleotides read TGTGCCAGCAGCGCACAGGGCAAGTTGTATCAGCCCCAGCATTTT.

This clonotype occurred many times. The chain links TRBV10-3 to TRBJ2-7; D is uncertain. Trimming removed 11 bases at V and 5 bases at J, with 22 bases between. Germline V lookup: CDR1 ENHRY, CDR2 SYGVKD. This CDR3 is 14 amino acids long. The CDR3 sequence: CAPKGLPACHEQYF. The CDR3 DNA sequence: TGTGCCCCGAAGGGCCTCCCTGCGTGCCACGAGCAGTACTTC.

This clonotype has at least ten counts. The chain has TRBV7-3 and TRBJ2-1, with 12 bases identical to TRBD2. The CDR3 is made up of 16 amino acids. The V gene's germline CDR1 is SGHTA and CDR2 FQGTGA. Unmatched junction bases numbered 6, after V lost 5 bases and J lost 4 bases. The DNA for the CDR3 is TGTGCCAGCAGCCTTCGACTAGCGGGAGTATACAATGAGCAGTTCTTC. Residues: CASSLRLAGVYNEQFF.

This clonotype was observed many times. The chain joins TRBV20-1 to TRBJ1-1, with TRBD1 as a possible D gene (5 bases). This CDR3 comprises 13 residues. Trimming pared 6 bases from V and 2 bases from J, leaving 13 bases between. Germline CDR1 reads DFQATT; CDR2 reads SNEGSKA (reference sequence). The CDR3 spells CSAKWGTNTEAFF. The CDR3 DNA follows: TGCAGTGCGAAATGGGGGACTAACACTGAAGCTTTCTTT.

In its sample, this clonotype was seen many times. V and J are TRBV29-1 and TRBJ2-5, with D possibly being TRBD1 or TRBD2 (6 bases each). Germline assignment: CDR1 SQVTM and CDR2 ANQGSEA. This CDR3 is built from 13 residues. V was cut by 8 bases and J by 2 bases, with 15 bases left in between. CDR3 nucleotide sequence: TGCAGCTCTCAAAAGGGGGGACAAGAGACCCAGTACTTC. Encoded protein: CSSQKGGQETQYF.

By sample share, this clonotype is medium-sized (0.01 to 0.1%). This chain connects TRBV6-6 to TRBJ2-1; D remains ambiguous. V was pared by 2 bases and J by 5 bases, with 10 bases between. Germline assignment: CDR1 MNHNY and CDR2 SVGAGI (reference sequence). This CDR3 is built from 14 residues. The chain's CDR3 is CASSYARTNNEQFF. As DNA, the CDR3 is TGTGCCAGCAGTTACGCCAGGACCAACAATGAGCAGTTCTTC.

The chain employs TRBV2 and TRBJ1-5; no reliable D call. This CDR3 has 13 amino acids. The germline CDR1 and CDR2 sequences are SNHLY and FYNNEI. V was shortened by 4 bases and J by 0 bases, with 4 bases between the two germline ends. CDR3 nucleotide sequence: TGTGCCAGCAGTGGGCTTAGCAATCAGCCCCAGCATTTT. Its translation: CASSGLSNQPQHF.

This clonotype was detected many times. The genes are TRBV7-8 and TRBJ2-5; 8 bases are shared with TRBD2. The V segment lost 1 base and the J segment 4 bases; nucleotides outside the gene matches: 8. The CDR3 has 16 amino acids. Germline V gene sequence: CDR1 SGHVS, CDR2 FQNEAQ. Written as DNA, the CDR3 is TGTGCCAGCAGCTTAGACAGCGGGAGTGGGGCAGAGACCCAGTACTTC. This gives the protein CASSLDSGSGAETQYF.

This clonotype showed up many times. The rearrangement uses TRBV10-3 and TRBJ1-1, with D hard to call. This CDR3 contains 15 residues. V lost 8 bases and J lost 3, with 19 bases in between. The germline V gene has CDR1 ENHRY and CDR2 SYGVKD. The CDR3 DNA reads TGTGCCATCTCGGGCGGGGTGAGAGATGACACTGAAGCTTTCTTT. Amino acid sequence: CAISGGVRDDTEAFF.

By sample share, this clonotype is medium-sized. This chain uses TRBV5-1 with TRBJ2-1; D not certain. CDR3 size: 18 residues. The ends were cut back, 3 bases at V and 3 bases at J, with 22 bases in the middle. CDR1 and CDR2 (germline): SGHRS, YFSETQ. The CDR3, as DNA: TGCGCCAGCAGCTCCGCCCAAACGACAAACAGAAACTACAATGAGCAGTTCTTC. Translated: CASSSAQTTNRNYNEQFF.

The chain is built from TRBV20-1 and TRBJ1-1; 8 bases match TRBD1. The junction had 8 bases not matched to a gene; V was cut back by 2 bases and J by 3 bases. CDR1 is DFQATT, CDR2 SNEGSKA, per germline (reference sequence). The CDR3 has 15 amino acids. This CDR3 is CSARNPGGRYTEAFF. Written as DNA, the CDR3 is TGCAGTGCTAGAAACCCAGGGGGCAGGTACACTGAAGCTTTCTTT.

This clonotype was picked up many times. V usage is TRBV11-3 and J usage is TRBJ2-5; D might be TRBD2 (7 bases). Germline values: CDR1 SGHNT, CDR2 YENEEA. The V end lost 1 base, the J end lost 5 bases, and 26 bases lay between the germline ends. This CDR3 region has 19 residues. The CDR3 DNA follows: TGTGCCAGCAGCTTAGCTGGCTCGATGGGACATGGGAGGGTTGAGACCCAGTACTTC. Amino acid sequence: CASSLAGSMGHGRVETQYF. Full variable domain (outside the CDR3, taken from reference TRBV11-3 and TRBJ2-5): EAGVVQSPRYKIIEKKQPVAFWCNPISGHNTLYWYLQNLGQGPELLIRYENEEAVDDSQLPKDRFSAERLKGVDSTLKIQPAELGDSAVYLCASSLAGSMGHGRVETQYFGPGTRLLVL.

The V gene is TRBV30, the J gene TRBJ1-5; 7 nucleotides line up with TRBD1. V gave up 6 bases and J gave up 1 base; unmatched junction bases: 9. CDR1 is GTSNPN and CDR2 is SVGIG in the germline V gene (reference sequence). CDR3 length: 15 amino acids. The CDR3 sequence: CACNFHRGSNQPQHF. Here the CDR3 DNA reads TGTGCCTGCAATTTCCACAGGGGAAGCAATCAGCCCCAGCATTTT.

There are many counts of this clonotype. V is TRBV3-1 and J is TRBJ1-1, with 7 bases that match TRBD1. Trimming removed 3 bases from V and 2 bases from J; junction bases left unmatched: 12. Germline CDR1 reads LGHDT; CDR2 reads YNNKEL (reference sequence). The CDR3 extends over 17 amino acids. CDR3 nucleotides: TGTGCCAGCAGCCACCCGGACAGAAGGGGGCCTAACACTGAAGCTTTCTTT. Translation: CASSHPDRRGPNTEAFF.

This clonotype is medium-sized by share. V and J are TRBV3-1 and TRBJ2-5; the D call may be TRBD1 or TRBD2 (6 bases each). Germline values: CDR1 LGHDT, CDR2 YNNKEL (reference sequence). Deletions cut 0 bases from V and 0 bases from J, with 23 bases between. The CDR3 has 20 amino acids. As DNA, the CDR3 is TGTGCCAGCAGCCAAGAAGGATGGGGGCGCGGGGAAAAGAACCAAGAGACCCAGTACTTC. Translating gives CASSQEGWGRGEKNQETQYF.

This clonotype was counted ten times or more. The rearrangement joins TRBV7-2 to TRBJ2-3; D ambiguous. Trimming took 2 bases from V and 2 from J, leaving 5 bases between them. Germline loops: CDR1 SGHTA, CDR2 FQGNSA. There are 13 residues in the CDR3. The CDR3 loop reads CASSLKSTDTQYF. In DNA form, the CDR3 reads TGTGCCAGCAGCTTAAAATCCACAGATACGCAGTATTTT.

This clonotype is labeled as medium-sized. V usage is TRBV7-8 and J usage is TRBJ2-5; D call uncertain. Trimming took off 2 bases at V and 2 bases at J, with 9 bases between the two ends. CDR1 SGHVS and CDR2 FQNEAQ come from the germline V gene. The CDR3 length is 14 residues. CDR3 DNA: TGTGCCAGCAGCTTATTGTCTAAACAAGAGACCCAGTACTTC. Translation gives CASSLLSKQETQYF.

This clonotype has a count of ten or more. V and J are TRBV25-1 and TRBJ1-5; perhaps TRBD1 as D (5 bases). CDR1 and CDR2 (germline): MGHDK, SYGVNS. Trimming stripped 3 bases from V and 3 bases from J, with 9 bases between. The CDR3 has 14 residues. The CDR3 DNA reads as TGTGCCAGCAGTGACGGGGGTACCAATCAGCCCCAGCATTTT. Translated: CASSDGGTNQPQHF.

This clonotype was counted at least ten times. The chain is built from TRBV19 and TRBJ1-2; D ambiguous. The germline V and J ends were trimmed by 11 bases and 3 bases, with 16 bases remaining between them. This CDR3 contains 13 residues. Germline V gene lookup returns CDR1 LNHDA and CDR2 SQIVND (reference sequence). The CDR3 region has the DNA TGTGCCTCTACTGAAGGGCGATACTATGGCTACACCTTC. Encoded protein: CASTEGRYYGYTF.

This clonotype has at least ten counts. The V and J genes are TRBV5-1 and TRBJ2-2; a possible D gene is TRBD1 (9 bases). Trimming removed 4 bases at V and 2 bases at J, with 36 bases between. CDR1 is SGHRS and CDR2 is YFSETQ in the germline V gene. The CDR3 has 23 residues. This CDR3 is CASSPPGTGIFLGGRPNTGELFF. As DNA, the CDR3 is TGCGCCAGCAGCCCGCCCGGGACAGGGATTTTTTTGGGCGGGAGGCCTAACACCGGGGAGCTGTTTTTT.

This chain uses TRBV27 with TRBJ1-5; D is perhaps TRBD1 (5 bases). V was clipped by 5 bases and J by 5 bases, with 10 bases between them. This CDR3 spans 13 amino acids. Per germline, CDR1 MNHEY and CDR2 SMNVEV (reference sequence). For the CDR3, the DNA is TGTGCCAGCAGTGGGGGGGGTTATCAGCCCCAGCATTTT. This translates into CASSGGGYQPQHF.

This clonotype was found many times. The chain has TRBV6-2 or TRBV6-3 and TRBJ2-1; tentative D call: TRBD1 (7 bases). Germline V lookup: CDR1 MNHEY, CDR2 SVGEGT. The length of the CDR3 is 14 residues. V gave up 6 bases and J gave up 3 bases, with 12 bases separating them. The CDR3: CASSAGQLYNEQFF. DNA of the CDR3: TGTGCCAGCAGCGCGGGACAGCTCTACAATGAGCAGTTCTTC.